These 14 T cell receptor delta chains originate from one sample sequenced in a study of γδ T cells in repeated Plasmodium falciparum infection (dated by TCRdb to about 2021). For bulk TCR repertoire analysis, Vgamma9/Vdelta2+ and Vdelta2-negative gammadelta T cell populations were isolated by flow sorting from peripheral blood mononuclear cells. Library preparation was by multiplex PCR. Sequencing was performed on an Illumina MiSeq. After TCRdb called clones again from the public reads with CATT, rows with identical DNA were merged. This sample lists roughly 90,000 delta-chain clones; 1.4% to 1.5% were detected once. Roughly 8.1% of the sample is in the top ten clones. The sequencing input was gamma-delta T cells from blood. The receptors originated from a pool of human donors (malaria-infected and uninfected, not separated).

Note on this clone: A read error likely explains this, since a far larger clone differs by one base. The same CDR3 also results from other DNA sequences found in this sample. The chain carries TRDV1 and TRDJ1; unclear D gene. The germline V gene has CDR1 TSWWSYY and CDR2 QGS. Trimming cost V 7 bases and J 0 bases, with 18 bases left between them. The CDR3 loop spans 16 amino acids. The CDR3 reads CALVTVRPLYTDKLIF. DNA for the CDR3: TGTGCTCTTGTTACGGTTCGGCCACTGTACACCGATAAACTCATCTTT.

This clone was counted between two and nine times. The TCRdb protein, from a much larger clone, departs from this DNA's translation at residue 21, likely by read error; the protein shown derives from the DNA. Here the V gene is TRDV1, but the J gene went uncalled; TRDD3 reflects the table's D call only, with no check against the DNA. Germline CDR1 is TSWWSYY and CDR2 is QGS. The CDR3 covers 23 residues. In DNA, the CDR3 is TGTGCTCTTGGGGAAAAGGTCCTACGTGCGTTTGAGTTCTGGGGATACTGTTCAGATAAACCCATCTTT. Translation: CALGEKVLRAFEFWGYCSDKPIF.

Comment on this clone: This sequence is one base from a far larger clone and is likely a read error. The J gene is TRDJ1, the V gene TRDV2; the D gene is possibly TRDD3 (5 bases). No J segment appears in TCRdb, so it was assigned here by matching the sequence to germline. This CDR3 spans 15 amino acids. Germline CDR1 is GEAIGNYY and CDR2 is EKD. With 3 bases removed from V and 4 bases from J, the gap between germline ends came to 17 bases. The CDR3 sequence is CACDLLGEGVDKLIF. DNA for the CDR3: TGTGCCTGTGACCTCCTCGGGGAAGGGGTCGATAAACTCATCTTT.

This clone turned up a few times. With only one base between it and a far larger clone, this is likely a read error. The same CDR3 is also encoded by other DNA sequences in this sample. The rearrangement joins TRDV2 to TRDJ1; D is unresolved. The J gene, missing from TCRdb, was assigned here through DNA to germline matching. CDR1 and CDR2 from the germline V gene are GEAIGNYY and EKD. CDR3 length equals 15 residues. The CDR3 sequence is CACDTVEEDTDKLIF. The CDR3 bases are TGCGCCTGTGACACCGTAGAAGAGGATACCGATAAACTCATCTTT.

This clone was observed a handful of times. The protein given by TCRdb reflects a much larger clone and differs at residue 10 from this DNA's translation, likely from a read error; the protein shown is the DNA's translation. The chain carries TRDV2 and TRDJ3, with TRDD3 as a possible D gene (5 bases). No J gene was available from TCRdb, and it was assigned here by a germline match of the DNA. The germline V and J ends were trimmed by 1 base and 0 bases, with 15 bases remaining between them. Germline CDR1 is GEAIGNYY and CDR2 is EKD. The length of the CDR3 is 19 residues. The CDR3 region has the DNA TGTGCCTGTGACACAACTGGAGGTAAGGGCTCCTGGGACACCCGACAGATGTTTTTC. This sequence encodes CACDTTGGKGSWDTRQMFF.

This clone was counted many times. One base separates it from a far larger clone, so it is likely a read error. Other DNA sequences from this sample encode an identical CDR3 as well. The V gene is TRDV2, the J gene TRDJ1, with 10 positions matching TRDD3. Here the J gene was assigned by germline matching of the DNA, as TCRdb has none. The CDR3 totals 21 residues. Germline CDR1 GEAIGNYY, CDR2 EKD. V lost 7 bases, J lost 1 base, and 26 bases stayed unmatched. CDR3 DNA sequence: TGTGCCTGCGACGCGTACTGGGGGATGACTTCGGGTGCGGGTGGCACCGATAAACTCATCTTT. This translates into CACDAYWGMTSGAGGTDKLIF.

This clone appeared many times. The amino acid sequence in TCRdb belongs to a much larger clone and departs from this DNA's translation at residue 6, likely a sequencing read error; the sequence shown is translated from the DNA. The chain joins TRDV2 to TRDJ1; TRDD3 might be the D (5 bases). The J gene was not available in TCRdb and was assigned here by matching the DNA to germline segments. Trimming took off 0 bases at V and 0 bases at J, with 16 bases between the two ends. The germline CDR1 and CDR2 sequences are GEAIGNYY and EKD. The length of the CDR3 is 17 residues. The CDR3 is CACDTAGVTLYTDKLIF. The CDR3 coding sequence is TGTGCCTGTGACACCGCGGGGGTTACTCTGTACACCGATAAACTCATCTTT.

For this clone: The likely explanation is a read error, given a far larger clone one base away. The sample carries other DNA sequences with the same CDR3. The V call is TRDV2, the J call TRDJ1; 13 bases fit TRDD3. Germline matching of the DNA provided the J gene here, since TCRdb leaves it blank. This CDR3 spans 26 amino acids. Germline CDR1 and CDR2: GEAIGNYY and EKD. The J segment lost 0 bases and the V segment lost 1 base, leaving 31 bases of the junction unmatched. Here the CDR3 DNA reads TGTGCCTGTGACACACACCCCTACATACTGGGGGATACGAGGGTGCGGATCTCTAAGTACACCGATAAACTCATCTTT. This encodes CACDTHPYILGDTRVRISKYTDKLIF.

This clone was observed a few times. A far larger clone is just one base off, so this is likely a read error. This sample includes further DNA sequences coding for the same CDR3. V is TRDV2 and J is TRDJ1; 8 bases are a match to TRDD2. The trim removed 3 bases at V and 8 bases at J, leaving 25 bases unmatched. The CDR3 spans 19 residues. The V gene's germline CDR1 is GEAIGNYY and CDR2 EKD. The CDR3 is CACDPLPTLRLGDTSKLIF. CDR3 DNA sequence: TGTGCCTGTGACCCGCTTCCTACCTTACGACTGGGTGATACCTCAAAACTCATCTTT.

In regard to this clone: This DNA's translation differs at residue 11 from TCRdb's protein, which comes from a much larger clone; a read error is likely, and the protein shown is translated from the DNA. V gene TRDV1 combines with J gene TRDJ1; 10 positions agree with TRDD3. TCRdb lists no J gene, so it was determined here by aligning the DNA to germline. Trimming took 0 bases from V and 0 from J; bases not matched to a gene: 10. Germline-derived CDR1 and CDR2 are TSWWSYY and QGS. This CDR3 has 19 amino acids. The CDR3 here is CALGELGWGISSYTDKLIF. The CDR3 DNA reads as TGTGCTCTTGGGGAACTAGGCTGGGGGATATCCTCATACACCGATAAACTCATCTTT.

This clone was seen a handful of times. A read error is likely here: a far larger clone is one base away. Other DNA sequences in this sample translate to the same CDR3. The J gene was not called, though the V gene is TRDV1; the D call of TRDD3 is as the table states it, not checked on the DNA. The germline V gene encodes CDR1 TSWWSYY and CDR2 QGS. CDR3 length: 16 residues. The CDR3 spells CALGEPLGTGGDKLIF. The CDR3 DNA is TGTGCTCTTGGGGAACCGCTAGGGACTGGGGGAGATAAACTCATCTTC.

For this clone: TCRdb's protein, taken from a much larger clone, differs from this DNA's translation at residue 12, likely owing to a read error; the protein displayed comes from the DNA. J is TRDJ1 and V is TRDV3, with 9 nucleotides matching TRDD3. TCRdb carries no J gene annotation; the J gene was assigned here by matching the DNA with germline. The CDR3 spans 16 residues. The germline V gene encodes CDR1 TVYSNPD and CDR2 GDNSRS (reference sequence). The CDR3 loop is CAFSGGGYSYTNKLIF. CDR3 sequence (DNA): TGTGCCTTTAGCGGAGGGGGATACTCCTACACCAATAAACTCATCTTT.

Comment on this clone: The protein in TCRdb stems from a much larger clone and differs at residue 7 from this DNA's translation, likely a read error; here the protein is translated from the DNA. The J gene is TRDJ1, the V gene TRDV1; perhaps TRDD3 as D (8 bases). The germline V gene has CDR1 TSWWSYY and CDR2 QGS. The germline V and J ends were trimmed by 0 bases and 2 bases, with 28 bases remaining between them. The CDR3 extends over 21 amino acids. Here the CDR3 DNA reads TGTGCTCTTGGGGAACTGAGGAGCTTCCTAAAGTACTGGGGGGATACCGATAAACTCATCTTT. Translation: CALGELRSFLKYWGDTDKLIF.

As for this clone: The protein held in TCRdb is that of a much larger clone and does not match this DNA's translation at residue 12, likely because of a read error; the protein shown is translated from the DNA. The V call is TRDV1, the J call TRDJ1, with 10 bases matching TRDD3. The J gene, missing from TCRdb, was assigned here through DNA to germline matching. The CDR3 consists of 21 residues. Germline-derived CDR1 and CDR2 are TSWWSYY and QGS. Unmatched junction bases numbered 27, after V lost 4 bases and J lost 7 bases. CDR3 region: CALGARSPVWGGELGDLKLIF. CDR3 DNA sequence: TGTGCTCTTGGGGCGCGTTCCCCTGTTTGGGGCGGGGAACTGGGGGATCTTAAACTCATCTTT.